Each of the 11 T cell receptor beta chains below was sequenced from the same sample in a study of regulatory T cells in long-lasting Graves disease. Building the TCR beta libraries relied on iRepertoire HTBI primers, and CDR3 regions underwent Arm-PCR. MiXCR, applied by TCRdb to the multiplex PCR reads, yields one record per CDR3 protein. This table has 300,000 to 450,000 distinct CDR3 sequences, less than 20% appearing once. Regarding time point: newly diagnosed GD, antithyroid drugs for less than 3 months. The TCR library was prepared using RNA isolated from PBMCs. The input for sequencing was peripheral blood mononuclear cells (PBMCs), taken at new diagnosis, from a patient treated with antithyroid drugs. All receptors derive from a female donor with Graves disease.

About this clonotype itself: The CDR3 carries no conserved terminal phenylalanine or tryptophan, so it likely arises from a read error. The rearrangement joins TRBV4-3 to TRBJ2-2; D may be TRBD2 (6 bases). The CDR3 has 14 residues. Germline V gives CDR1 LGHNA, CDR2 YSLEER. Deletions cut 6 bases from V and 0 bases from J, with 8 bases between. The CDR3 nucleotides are TGCGCCAGCAGACGGGACTCGAACACCGGGGAGCTGTTTCTT. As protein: CASRRDSNTGELFL.

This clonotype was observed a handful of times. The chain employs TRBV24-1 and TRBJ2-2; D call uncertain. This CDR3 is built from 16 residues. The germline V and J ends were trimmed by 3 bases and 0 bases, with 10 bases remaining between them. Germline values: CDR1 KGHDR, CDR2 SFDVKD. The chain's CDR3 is CATSDTYPPNTGELFF. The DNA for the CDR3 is TGTGCCACCAGTGATACCTACCCCCCGAACACCGGGGAGCTGTTTTTT.

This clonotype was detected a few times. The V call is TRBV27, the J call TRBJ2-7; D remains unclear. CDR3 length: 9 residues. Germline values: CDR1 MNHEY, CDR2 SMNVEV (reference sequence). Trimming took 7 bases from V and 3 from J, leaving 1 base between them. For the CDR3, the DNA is TGTGCCAGCAACTACGAGCAGTACTTC. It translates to CASNYEQYF.

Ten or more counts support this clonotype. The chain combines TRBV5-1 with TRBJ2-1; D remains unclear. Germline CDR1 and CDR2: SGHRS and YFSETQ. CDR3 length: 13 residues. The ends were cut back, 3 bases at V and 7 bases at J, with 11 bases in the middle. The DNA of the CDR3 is TGCGCCAGCAGCTCAGGATCCTTTAATGAGCAGTTCTTC. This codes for CASSSGSFNEQFF.

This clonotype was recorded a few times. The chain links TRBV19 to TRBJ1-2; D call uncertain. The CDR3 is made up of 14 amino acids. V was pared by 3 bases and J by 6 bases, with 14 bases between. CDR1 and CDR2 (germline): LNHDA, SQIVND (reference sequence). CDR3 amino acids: CASSIHWQAHGYTF. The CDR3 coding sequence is TGTGCCAGTAGTATCCATTGGCAGGCGCATGGCTACACCTTC.

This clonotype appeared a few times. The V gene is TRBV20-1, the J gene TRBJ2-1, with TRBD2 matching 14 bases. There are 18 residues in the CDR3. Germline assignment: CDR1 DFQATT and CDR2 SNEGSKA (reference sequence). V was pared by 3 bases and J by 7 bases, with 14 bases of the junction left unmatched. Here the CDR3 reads CSASAGTSGSVYLNEQFF. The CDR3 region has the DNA TGCAGTGCTAGTGCGGGGACTAGCGGGAGTGTCTATTTGAATGAGCAGTTCTTC.

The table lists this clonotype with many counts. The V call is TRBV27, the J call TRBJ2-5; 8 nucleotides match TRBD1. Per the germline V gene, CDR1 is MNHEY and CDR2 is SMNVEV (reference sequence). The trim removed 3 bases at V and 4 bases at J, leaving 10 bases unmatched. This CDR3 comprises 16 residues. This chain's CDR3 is CASSLTGVTLVETQYF. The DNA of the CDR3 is TGTGCCAGCAGTTTGACAGGGGTCACCCTAGTAGAGACCCAGTACTTC.

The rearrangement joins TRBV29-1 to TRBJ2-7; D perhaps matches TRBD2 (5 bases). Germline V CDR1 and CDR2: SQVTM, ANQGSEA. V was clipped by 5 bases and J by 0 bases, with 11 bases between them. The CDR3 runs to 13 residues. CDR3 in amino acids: CSVRSDTSYEQYF. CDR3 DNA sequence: TGCAGCGTTCGTAGCGACACCTCCTACGAGCAGTACTTC.

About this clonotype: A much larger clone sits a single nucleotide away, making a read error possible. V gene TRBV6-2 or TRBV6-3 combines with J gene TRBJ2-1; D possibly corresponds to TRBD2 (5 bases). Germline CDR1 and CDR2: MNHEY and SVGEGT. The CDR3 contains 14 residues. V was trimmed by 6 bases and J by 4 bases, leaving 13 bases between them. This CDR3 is CASRRVEGYNEQFF. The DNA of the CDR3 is TGTGCCAGCAGGAGGGTGGAAGGGTACAATGAGCAGTTCTTC.

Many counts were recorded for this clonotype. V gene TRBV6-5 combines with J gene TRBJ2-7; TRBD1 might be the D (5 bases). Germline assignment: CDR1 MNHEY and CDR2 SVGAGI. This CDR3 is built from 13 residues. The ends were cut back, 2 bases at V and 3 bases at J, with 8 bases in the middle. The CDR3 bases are TGTGCCAGCAGTTACCAAGACAGCTACGAGCAGTACTTC. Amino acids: CASSYQDSYEQYF.

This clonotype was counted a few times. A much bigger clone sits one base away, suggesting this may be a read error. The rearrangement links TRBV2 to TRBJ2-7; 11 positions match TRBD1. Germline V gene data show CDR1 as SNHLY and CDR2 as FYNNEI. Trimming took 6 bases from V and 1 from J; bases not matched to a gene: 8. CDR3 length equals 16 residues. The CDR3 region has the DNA TGTGCCAGCAGGAGGGACAGGGGGAGGAGTTCCTACGAGCAGTACTTC. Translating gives CASRRDRGRSSYEQYF.